This TCR beta chain was obtained from a study of technical replicates of blood from several donors. Deletions cut 11 bases from V and 0 bases from J, with 16 bases between. This CDR3 is built from 14 residues. Germline lookup yields CDR1 LNHDA and CDR2 SQIVND (reference sequence). Generated by immunoSEQ multiplex PCR, the TCRdb table keeps only in-frame clones and is missing some. The table shows approximately 95,000 clones, with 85% to 95% occurring only once. This TCR was sampled from a human donor in good health. The sample was T cells isolated from PBMCs. The chain employs TRBV19 and TRBJ1-1; D may be TRBD1 (6 bases). This CDR3 reads CAVRGLLMNTEAFF. The DNA of the CDR3 is TGTGCCGTCAGGGGCCTACTCATGAACACTGAAGCTTTCTTT.